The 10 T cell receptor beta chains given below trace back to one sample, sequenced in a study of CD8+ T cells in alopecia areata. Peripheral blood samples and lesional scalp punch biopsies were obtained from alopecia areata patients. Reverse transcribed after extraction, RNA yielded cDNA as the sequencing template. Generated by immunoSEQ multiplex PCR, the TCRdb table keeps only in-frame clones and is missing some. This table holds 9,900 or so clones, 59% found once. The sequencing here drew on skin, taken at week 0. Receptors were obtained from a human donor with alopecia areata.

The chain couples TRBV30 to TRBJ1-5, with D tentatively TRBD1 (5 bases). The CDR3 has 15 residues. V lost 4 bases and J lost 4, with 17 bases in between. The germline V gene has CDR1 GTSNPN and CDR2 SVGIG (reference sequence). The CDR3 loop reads CAWTGKGWENQPQHF. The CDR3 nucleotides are TGTGCCTGGACAGGGAAGGGCTGGGAAAATCAGCCCCAGCATTTT.

The CDR3 bases are TGTGCCAGCAGATATACCGGGACAGGGAGCTCCTATAATTCACCCCTCCACTTT. As protein: CASRYTGTGSSYNSPLHF. The V gene is TRBV7-9, the J gene TRBJ1-6, with TRBD1 matching 9 bases. The V gene end was trimmed by 6 bases and the J gene end by 0 bases; junction bases not matched to a gene: 9. Per the germline V gene, CDR1 is SEHNR and CDR2 is FQNEAQ (reference sequence). This CDR3 is built from 18 residues.

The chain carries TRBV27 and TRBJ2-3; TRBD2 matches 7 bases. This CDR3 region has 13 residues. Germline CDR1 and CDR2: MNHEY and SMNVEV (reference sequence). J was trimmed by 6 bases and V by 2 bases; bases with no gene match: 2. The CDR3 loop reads CASSLHGRDTQYF. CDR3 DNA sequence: TGTGCCAGCAGTTTACACGGGAGGGATACGCAGTATTTT.

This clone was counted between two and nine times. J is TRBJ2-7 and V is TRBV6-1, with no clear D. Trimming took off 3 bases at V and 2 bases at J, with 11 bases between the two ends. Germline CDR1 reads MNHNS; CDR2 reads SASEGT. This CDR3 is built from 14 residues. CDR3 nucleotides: TGTGCCAGCAGTGAGGGTCAGAACCCCTACGAGCAGTACTTC. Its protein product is CASSEGQNPYEQYF.

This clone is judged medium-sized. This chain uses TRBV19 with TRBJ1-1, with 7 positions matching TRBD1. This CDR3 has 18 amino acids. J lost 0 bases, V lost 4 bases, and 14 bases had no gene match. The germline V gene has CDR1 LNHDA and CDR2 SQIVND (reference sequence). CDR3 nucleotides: TGTGCCAGTAGTAAATCCTGGACAGGAGGCGGGTTGAACACTGAAGCTTTCTTT. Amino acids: CASSKSWTGGGLNTEAFF.

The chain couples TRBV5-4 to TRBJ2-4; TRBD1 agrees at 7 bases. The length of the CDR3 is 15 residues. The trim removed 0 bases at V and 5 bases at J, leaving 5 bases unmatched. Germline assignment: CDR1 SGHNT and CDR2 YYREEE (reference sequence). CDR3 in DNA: TGTGCCAGCAGCTTGGCGGGGACAGCTCAAAACATTCAGTACTTC. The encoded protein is CASSLAGTAQNIQYF.

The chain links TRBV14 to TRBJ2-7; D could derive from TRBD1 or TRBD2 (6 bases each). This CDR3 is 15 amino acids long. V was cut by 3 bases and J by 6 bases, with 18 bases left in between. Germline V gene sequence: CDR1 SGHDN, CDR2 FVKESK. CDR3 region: CASSHIRGLLLEQYF. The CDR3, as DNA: TGTGCCAGCAGCCATATCCGGGGGCTGCTCCTCGAGCAGTACTTC.

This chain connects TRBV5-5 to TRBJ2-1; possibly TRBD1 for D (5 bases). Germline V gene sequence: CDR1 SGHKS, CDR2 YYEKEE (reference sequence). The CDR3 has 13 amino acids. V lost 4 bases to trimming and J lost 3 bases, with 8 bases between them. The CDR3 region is CASSQGDYNEQFF. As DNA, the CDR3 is TGTGCCAGCAGCCAAGGGGACTACAATGAGCAGTTCTTC.

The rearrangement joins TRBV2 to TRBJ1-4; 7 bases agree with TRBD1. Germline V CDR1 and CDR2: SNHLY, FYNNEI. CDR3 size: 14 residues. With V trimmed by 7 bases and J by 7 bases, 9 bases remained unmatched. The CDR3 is CASNGQAGGEKLFF. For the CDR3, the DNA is TGTGCCAGCAATGGACAGGCTGGGGGTGAAAAACTGTTTTTT.

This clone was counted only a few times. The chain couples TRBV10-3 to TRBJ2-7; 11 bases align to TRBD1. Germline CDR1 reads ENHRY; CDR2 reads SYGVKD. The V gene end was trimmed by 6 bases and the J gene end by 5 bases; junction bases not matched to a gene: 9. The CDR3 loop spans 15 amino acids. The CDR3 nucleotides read TGTGCCATCAGCAAGTCGGGACAGGGGGTCCACGAGCAGTACTTC. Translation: CAISKSGQGVHEQYF.